This TCR beta chain was profiled in a study of long-term antiretroviral therapy in people with HIV. This clone appeared once. Its antigen is unknown. The immunoSEQ assay was v3.0, run at survey level. A per-sample goal of roughly 40,000-50,000 T-cell genomes was targeted by sequencing. Produced via immunoSEQ multiplex PCR; TCRdb's table is partial and in-frame only. The table includes just over 20,000 clones, approximately 80% detected once. Study results and caveats: Diversity remained lower than transplant donor controls, even though it increased after ART. Pre-ART clonal expansions dominated every time point's repertoire.

Per germline, CDR1 MDHEN and CDR2 SYDVKM. This CDR3 comprises 15 residues. The V end was cut by 5 bases, the J end by 3 bases, with 15 bases between. Each donor provided at least one pre-ART PBMC sample and at least two post-ART PBMC samples. The TCR originated in a man younger than 35 with HIV. The gene calls are TRBV28 and TRBJ2-3; D perhaps matches TRBD1 (5 bases). The sequences come from unsorted PBMCs, collected 0.5 years after starting antiretroviral therapy. The CDR3: CASSGKGFWTDTQYF. The DNA of the CDR3 is TGTGCCAGCAGTGGAAAGGGGTTTTGGACAGATACGCAGTATTTT.